A single sample gave rise to the 9 T cell receptor beta chains below, sequenced in a study of control samples from healthy donors and cancer patients. The assay was immunoSEQ multiplex PCR, and TCRdb's table has in-frame clones only and misses some. Here the sample spans over 100,000 clones, about 89% being singletons. The specimen sequenced was blood. These TCRs come from a woman aged 45-65 years in good health.

With respect to this clone: Other DNA sequences in this sample translate to the same CDR3. This CDR3 reads CASSLSRTTGELFF. The CDR3 DNA follows: TGTGCCAGCAGCTTATCCCGGACCACCGGGGAGCTGTTTTTT. V and J are TRBV7-3 and TRBJ2-2; D is undetermined. Trimming stripped 2 bases from V and 4 bases from J, with 8 bases between. This CDR3 contains 14 residues. Germline V gives CDR1 SGHTA, CDR2 FQGTGA.

J is TRBJ2-3 and V is TRBV11-2, with D possibly called TRBD1 or TRBD2 (6 bases each). The CDR3 extends over 15 amino acids. V was shortened by 5 bases and J by 3 bases, with 15 bases between the two germline ends. Germline loops: CDR1 SGHAT, CDR2 FQNNGV. This chain's CDR3 is CASSPSQGRTDTQYF. CDR3 bases: TGTGCCAGCAGCCCGTCCCAGGGGAGGACAGATACGCAGTATTTT.

The V and J genes are TRBV5-6 and TRBJ1-4; TRBD1 matches at 9 bases. The CDR3 has 18 residues. Germline CDR1 is SGHDT and CDR2 is YYEEEE. Germline trimming cut 1 base from V and 10 bases from J; bases unmatched to any gene: 17. CDR3: CASSLLYRDRVERGKLFF. As DNA, the CDR3 is TGTGCCAGCAGCTTGCTATATCGGGACAGGGTGGAGAGGGGAAAACTGTTTTTT.

V is TRBV3-1 (or the pseudogene TRBV3-2) and J is TRBJ2-6; 7 bases line up with TRBD1. The V gene's germline CDR1 is LGHDT and CDR2 YNNKEL (reference sequence). Unmatched junction bases numbered 4, after V lost 1 base and J lost 4 bases. This CDR3 has 16 amino acids. The CDR3 loop is CASSQAQGYGANVLTF. The CDR3 DNA sequence: TGTGCCAGCAGCCAAGCACAGGGGTACGGGGCCAACGTCCTGACTTTC.

The genes are TRBV9 and TRBJ1-2; 10 nucleotides match TRBD1. Germline V gene data show CDR1 as SGDLS and CDR2 as YYNGEE. The V gene end was trimmed by 3 bases and the J gene end by 0 bases; junction bases not matched to a gene: 5. The CDR3 is 16 amino acids. The CDR3: CASSGQGATSNYGYTF. DNA of the CDR3: TGTGCCAGCAGCGGACAGGGGGCGACCTCTAACTATGGCTACACCTTC.

V gene TRBV30 combines with J gene TRBJ1-2, with a weak D call TRBD1 (6 bases). Looked up from germline, CDR1 is GTSNPN and CDR2 is SVGIG (reference sequence). This CDR3 has 14 residues. Trimming pared 0 bases from V and 4 bases from J, leaving 12 bases between. CDR3 amino acids: CAWSVLEGGYGYTF. CDR3 nucleotides: TGTGCCTGGAGTGTACTAGAAGGGGGCTATGGCTACACCTTC.

This clone showed up just once. The chain has TRBV9 and TRBJ2-2; TRBD2 is a possible D gene (5 bases). The germline V and J ends were trimmed by 9 bases and 6 bases, with 12 bases remaining between them. CDR1 SGDLS and CDR2 YYNGEE come from the germline V gene. The length of the CDR3 is 12 residues. The DNA for the CDR3 is TGTGCCACCTCCCGGGGTGCCGGGGAGCTGTTTTTT. Its protein product is CATSRGAGELFF.

This clone showed up just once. The chain links TRBV10-3 to TRBJ2-1, with a tentative D call TRBD1 (6 bases). The length of the CDR3 is 16 residues. Germline CDR1 is ENHRY and CDR2 is SYGVKD. V lost 3 bases, J lost 4 bases, and 16 bases lay in between. The CDR3 spells CAISDNSRTAYNEQFF. The CDR3 DNA follows: TGTGCCATCAGTGATAATAGTCGGACAGCTTACAATGAGCAGTTCTTC.

The rearrangement uses TRBV7-8 and TRBJ2-3, with 7 bases identical to TRBD2. The ends lost 3 bases at V and 2 bases at J; junction bases unmatched: 8. This CDR3 is 16 amino acids long. From germline, CDR1 is SGHVS and CDR2 FQNEAQ. CDR3 loop: CASSFRAGISTDTQYF. As DNA, the CDR3 is TGTGCCAGCAGCTTCCGAGCGGGAATATCCACAGATACGCAGTATTTT. The variable domain in full, with the rest retrieved from reference TRBV7-8 and TRBJ2-3, is GAGVSQSPRYKVAKRGQDVALRCDPISGHVSLFWYQQALGQGPEFLTYFQNEAQLDKSGLPSDRFFAERPEGSVSTLKIQRTQQEDSAVYLCASSFRAGISTDTQYFGPGTRLTVL.